This T cell receptor beta chain stems from a study of lymphopenia after photon versus proton radiotherapy. Study-wide results and limits: Survival link was tested only in deceased patients; proton benefit remains a possibility. Relative stability marked proton patients; photon patients lost diversity and naive cells. After lymphocyte nadir, photon-treated repertoires showed oligoclonal expansion, especially CD8+ Temra.

Concerning this clone itself: Its antigen is unknown.

Produced via immunoSEQ multiplex PCR; TCRdb's table is partial and in-frame only. The sample lists roughly 41,000 clones, about 84% seen once, with approximately 3% in the top ten. The CDR3 runs to 13 residues. V was shortened by 6 bases and J by 2 bases, with 13 bases between the two germline ends. Germline lookup yields CDR1 SQVTM and CDR2 ANQGSEA. The chain recombines TRBV29-1 with TRBJ1-1; D perhaps matches TRBD1 (6 bases). Specimen: peripheral blood, collected from a patient treated with photon-based radiotherapy. The sequence came from a man in his fifties or sixties with gastric cancer. CDR3 DNA: TGCAGCGTCCTACAGGGTGGCAACACTGAAGCTTTCTTT. Protein: CSVLQGGNTEAFF.